Listed here are 13 T cell receptor beta chains from one sample, sequenced in a study of T cells in Graves' hyperthyroidism and ophthalmopathy. The investigators amplified TCR beta CDR3 regions from RNA transcripts. With the HTBI primer set, the TCR CDR3 went through a first round of RT-PCR. From the multiplex PCR reads, TCRdb called clonotypes with MiXCR, one entry per CDR3 protein. The data contain approximately 530,000 distinct CDR3 sequences, roughly 17% of them singletons. The specimen was blood. The origin of the receptors is a woman in her late teens or twenties with Graves' hyperthyroidism.

The chain joins TRBV6-1 to TRBJ2-1, with D perhaps matching TRBD1 or TRBD2 (5 bases each). There are 11 residues in the CDR3. The germline V gene has CDR1 MNHNS and CDR2 SASEGT. Trimming took off 1 base at V and 13 bases at J, with 8 bases between the two ends. CDR3: CASSEEGSQFF. CDR3 nucleotide sequence: TGTGCCAGCAGTGAAGAGGGGAGTCAGTTCTTC.

There are a few counts of this clonotype. The gene calls are TRBV6-1 and TRBJ1-5; 8 bases align to TRBD1. This CDR3 has 15 amino acids. Per the germline V gene, CDR1 is MNHNS and CDR2 is SASEGT. V shed 6 bases and J 1 base; nucleotides not matched to a gene: 5. The CDR3 DNA sequence: TGTGCCAGCAGGACAGGGGTCTCGAGCAATCAGCCCCAGCATTTT. It specifies CASRTGVSSNQPQHF.

This rearrangement joins TRBV11-3 to TRBJ1-4, with TRBD1 matching 10 bases. V shed 4 bases and J 10 bases; nucleotides not matched to a gene: 12. CDR3 length: 16 residues. Germline V gene sequence: CDR1 SGHNT, CDR2 YENEEA. The DNA for the CDR3 is TGTGCCAGCAGCTCACCCTGGGGACAGGGGTATGGAAAACTGTTTTTT. Translated, it gives CASSSPWGQGYGKLFF.

The chain employs TRBV7-9 and TRBJ1-1; no reliable D call. V shed 1 base and J shed 6 bases, with 12 bases lying between them. CDR3 length equals 14 residues. The germline gives CDR1 SEHNR, CDR2 FQNEAQ (reference sequence). CDR3 DNA sequence: TGTGCCAGCAGCTTAGGTTCCGGGGATTCTGAAGCTTTCTTT. This encodes CASSLGSGDSEAFF.

This clonotype was seen many times. V is TRBV6-2 or TRBV6-3 and J is TRBJ2-2; D unresolved. CDR3 length: 15 residues. V lost 5 bases, J lost 0 bases, and 10 bases lay in between. CDR1 and CDR2 from the germline V gene are MNHEY and SVGEGT. The CDR3, as DNA: TGTGCCAGCAGTCCGGACGGCACGAACACCGGGGAGCTGTTTTTT. Translation gives CASSPDGTNTGELFF.

Many counts were recorded for this clonotype. The chain employs TRBV7-8 and TRBJ2-3; no firm D call. Trimming took 0 bases from V and 6 from J, leaving 10 bases between them. Per the germline V gene, CDR1 is SGHVS and CDR2 is FQNEAQ. This CDR3 region has 14 residues. For the CDR3, the DNA is TGTGCCAGCAGCTTAGCTAGGACCGGGGATACGCAGTATTTT. It is translated as CASSLARTGDTQYF.

The V call is TRBV2, the J call TRBJ1-2; a possible D gene is TRBD1 (5 bases). Germline CDR1 and CDR2: SNHLY and FYNNEI. This CDR3 contains 15 residues. V was shortened by 0 bases and J by 4 bases, with 12 bases between the two germline ends. CDR3 in DNA: TGTGCCAGCAGTGAAGCGGGACTGAGAATCTATGGCTACACCTTC. It is translated as CASSEAGLRIYGYTF. The variable domain in full, with the rest retrieved from reference TRBV2 and TRBJ1-2, is EPEVTQTPSHQVTQMGQEVILRCVPISNHLYFYWYRQILGQKVEFLVSFYNNEISEKSEIFDDQFSVERPDGSNFTLKIRSTKLEDSAMYFCASSEAGLRIYGYTFGSGTRLTVV.

This clonotype was recorded a few times. The chain carries TRBV7-2 and TRBJ2-7, with D tentatively TRBD1 (6 bases). Per the germline V gene, CDR1 is SGHTA and CDR2 is FQGNSA. V lost 4 bases to trimming and J lost 3 bases, with 16 bases between them. This CDR3 is built from 15 residues. This CDR3 reads CASSSVMTGLYEQYF. The CDR3 DNA follows: TGTGCCAGCAGCTCGGTTATGACAGGTCTCTACGAGCAGTACTTC.

The sample holds many counts of this clonotype. The chain combines TRBV29-1 with TRBJ1-1, with TRBD1 as a possible D gene (6 bases). The V and J ends lost 5 bases and 0 bases respectively, with 10 bases between them. In germline, CDR1 is SQVTM, CDR2 ANQGSEA. The CDR3 totals 13 residues. The chain's CDR3 is CSVQGLVNTEAFF. Here the CDR3 DNA reads TGCAGCGTTCAGGGGTTGGTGAACACTGAAGCTTTCTTT.

This rearrangement joins TRBV29-1 to TRBJ2-7; 11 nucleotides agree with TRBD1. The V gene's germline CDR1 is SQVTM and CDR2 ANQGSEA. V gave up 1 base and J gave up 3 bases; unmatched junction bases: 8. The CDR3 is 16 residues long. CDR3 region: CSVEGVQGQGGYEQYF. The CDR3 nucleotides are TGCAGCGTTGAAGGCGTCCAGGGACAGGGGGGCTACGAGCAGTACTTC.

This clonotype was observed at least ten times. The rearrangement joins TRBV7-8 to TRBJ2-5; D might be TRBD1 or TRBD2, each matching 5 bases. The CDR3 loop spans 14 amino acids. Trimming left V 5 bases short and J 4 bases short, with 14 bases between. Per the germline V gene, CDR1 is SGHVS and CDR2 is FQNEAQ. CDR3: CASSQGTGGETQYF. The CDR3 DNA reads as TGTGCCAGCAGCCAAGGGACGGGCGGAGAGACCCAGTACTTC.

The genes are TRBV11-2 and TRBJ2-7, with TRBD1 matching 7 bases. The CDR3 covers 17 residues. Germline trimming cut 5 bases from V and 4 bases from J; bases unmatched to any gene: 17. Germline-derived CDR1 and CDR2 are SGHAT and FQNNGV. In DNA, the CDR3 is TGTGCCAGCAGCCCCCCCCCCATAGGGACAGCATCTTACGAGCAGTACTTC. It is translated as CASSPPPIGTASYEQYF. The full variable domain, with the rest looked up from reference TRBV11-2 and TRBJ2-7, is EAGVAQSPRYKIIEKRQSVAFWCNPISGHATLYWYQQILGQGPKLLIQFQNNGVVDDSQLPKDRFSAERLKGVDSTLKIQPAKLEDSAVYLCASSPPPIGTASYEQYFGPGTRLTVT.

Many counts were recorded for this clonotype. The chain uses TRBV27 and TRBJ1-2; possibly TRBD1 for D (5 bases). Deletions cut 5 bases from V and 4 bases from J, with 14 bases between. There are 14 residues in the CDR3. Germline CDR1 reads MNHEY; CDR2 reads SMNVEV (reference sequence). CDR3 nucleotides: TGTGCCAGCAGTGCCCTTGGGGCTACCTATGGCTACACCTTC. Protein sequence: CASSALGATYGYTF.